These T cell receptor beta chains were read from a single sample in a study of cytotoxic CD8 clonotypes in ibrutinib-treated CLL. Only in-frame clones appear in the TCRdb table, and some are missing; sequencing was by immunoSEQ multiplex PCR. The profile shows approximately 340,000 clones, 67% of them singletons. The source was PBMCs, collected after 36 months of ibrutinib treatment. The receptors originated from a human donor with chronic lymphocytic leukemia. The CDR3 runs from the conserved cysteine through the conserved F or W. Each record gives: CDR3 length, D gene, clone size, J gene, V gene, CDR3 protein, CDR3 DNA. The D gene is left open where the match is weak. The listing skips clone size in some rows; elsewhere it reads once, few, many or a size class.

cdr3_length: 14
d_call: .
clone_size: few
j_call: TRBJ1-2
v_call: TRBV2
cdr3_aa: CASGTDSLVNGYTF
cdr3_nt: TGTGCCAGCGGAACGGACAGTCTTGTCAATGGCTACACCTTC

cdr3_length: 16
d_call: .
clone_size: .
j_call: TRBJ1-5
v_call: TRBV6-6
cdr3_aa: CASSYSNRIGDQPQHF
cdr3_nt: TGTGCCAGCAGTTACTCTAACAGGATCGGTGATCAGCCCCAGCATTTT

cdr3_length: 12
d_call: .
clone_size: few
j_call: TRBJ2-7
v_call: TRBV13
cdr3_aa: CASSLLADEQYF
cdr3_nt: TGTGCCAGCAGCTTACTAGCCGACGAGCAGTACTTC

cdr3_length: 15
d_call: TRBD1
clone_size: .
j_call: TRBJ1-4
v_call: TRBV29-1
cdr3_aa: CSVGQGLLTNEKLFF
cdr3_nt: TGCAGCGTGGGACAGGGCCTGTTGACTAATGAAAAACTGTTTTTT

cdr3_length: 12
d_call: .
clone_size: few
j_call: TRBJ2-7
v_call: TRBV11-2
cdr3_aa: CASSLIRGEQYF
cdr3_nt: TGTGCCAGCAGCTTAATTAGAGGGGAGCAGTACTTC

cdr3_length: 13
d_call: .
clone_size: .
j_call: TRBJ1-2
v_call: TRBV6-5
cdr3_aa: CASSYRENYGYTF
cdr3_nt: TGTGCCAGCAGTTATAGGGAAAACTATGGCTACACCTTC

cdr3_length: 14
d_call: .
clone_size: once
j_call: TRBJ2-7
v_call: TRBV28
cdr3_aa: CASRIYDPAGEQYF
cdr3_nt: TGTGCCAGCAGAATTTATGACCCGGCGGGCGAGCAGTACTTC

cdr3_length: 17
d_call: TRBD2
clone_size: .
j_call: TRBJ2-7
v_call: TRBV4-1
cdr3_aa: CASSQHKWTSGAYEQYF
cdr3_nt: TGCGCCAGCAGCCAACATAAATGGACTAGCGGTGCCTACGAGCAGTACTTC

cdr3_length: 15
d_call: .
clone_size: .
j_call: TRBJ2-3
v_call: TRBV5-4
cdr3_aa: CASSPPGSITDTQYF
cdr3_nt: TGTGCCAGCAGCCCGCCCGGGAGTATAACAGATACGCAGTATTTT

cdr3_length: 14
d_call: .
clone_size: .
j_call: TRBJ2-7
v_call: TRBV6-5
cdr3_aa: CAIWCWKGVYEQYF
cdr3_nt: TGTGCCATTTGGTGTTGGAAAGGAGTCTACGAGCAGTACTTC

cdr3_length: 17
d_call: .
clone_size: .
j_call: TRBJ2-3
v_call: TRBV4-1
cdr3_aa: CASSQVFIGRGTDTQYF
cdr3_nt: TGCGCCAGCAGCCAAGTTTTCATCGGACGGGGCACAGATACGCAGTATTTT

cdr3_length: 15
d_call: .
clone_size: once
j_call: TRBJ1-2
v_call: TRBV19
cdr3_aa: CASTPVGQGIYGYTF
cdr3_nt: TGTGCCAGTACCCCTGTGGGTCAGGGGATCTATGGCTACACCTTC

cdr3_length: 15
d_call: .
clone_size: few
j_call: TRBJ1-5
v_call: TRBV2
cdr3_aa: CASRAFGGTNQPQHF
cdr3_nt: TGTGCCAGCAGAGCATTCGGAGGCACCAATCAGCCCCAGCATTTT

cdr3_length: 15
d_call: .
clone_size: .
j_call: TRBJ2-3
v_call: TRBV29-1
cdr3_aa: CSVVTHKVAADTQYF
cdr3_nt: TGCAGCGTTGTTACTCACAAGGTAGCGGCAGATACGCAGTATTTT

cdr3_length: 15
d_call: TRBD1
clone_size: .
j_call: TRBJ2-7
v_call: TRBV28
cdr3_aa: CASSSPGQGDYEQYF
cdr3_nt: TGTGCCAGCAGTTCTCCGGGACAGGGGGACTACGAGCAGTACTTC

cdr3_length: 12
d_call: .
clone_size: .
j_call: TRBJ1-4
v_call: TRBV10-2
cdr3_aa: CASTTGVAKLFF
cdr3_nt: TGCGCCAGCACCACCGGAGTGGCGAAACTGTTTTTT

cdr3_length: 17
d_call: .
clone_size: .
j_call: TRBJ2-1
v_call: TRBV29-1
cdr3_aa: CSVEGSPFISSYNEQFF
cdr3_nt: TGCAGCGTTGAAGGCAGTCCTTTCATTAGCTCCTACAATGAGCAGTTCTTC

cdr3_length: 13
d_call: .
clone_size: .
j_call: TRBJ1-2
v_call: TRBV9
cdr3_aa: CASSVDSTDGYTF
cdr3_nt: TGTGCCAGCAGCGTAGATAGCACAGACGGCTACACCTTC

cdr3_length: 17
d_call: .
clone_size: .
j_call: TRBJ2-2
v_call: TRBV9
cdr3_aa: CASSPGRWGSSTGELFF
cdr3_nt: TGTGCCAGCAGCCCAGGGAGATGGGGCAGCTCCACCGGGGAGCTGTTTTTT

cdr3_length: 15
d_call: TRBD1
clone_size: .
j_call: TRBJ1-2
v_call: TRBV15
cdr3_aa: CATSRGTGGAYGYTF
cdr3_nt: TGTGCCACCAGCAGAGGTACAGGGGGCGCCTATGGCTACACCTTC

cdr3_length: 15
d_call: .
clone_size: .
j_call: TRBJ1-1
v_call: TRBV5-1
cdr3_aa: CASSLDWSANTEAFF
cdr3_nt: TGCGCCAGCAGCTTGGATTGGTCGGCGAACACTGAAGCTTTCTTT

cdr3_length: 14
d_call: .
clone_size: few
j_call: TRBJ1-2
v_call: TRBV7-9
cdr3_aa: CASSRTGVAYGYTF
cdr3_nt: TGTGCCAGCAGCCGAACTGGGGTTGCCTATGGCTACACCTTC

cdr3_length: 14
d_call: .
clone_size: .
j_call: TRBJ1-1
v_call: TRBV5-1
cdr3_aa: CASSSITVNTEAFF
cdr3_nt: TGCGCCAGCAGCTCCATAACGGTGAACACTGAAGCTTTCTTT

cdr3_length: 14
d_call: .
clone_size: few
j_call: TRBJ2-7
v_call: TRBV7-6
cdr3_aa: CASSLDSRSYEQYF
cdr3_nt: TGTGCCAGCAGCTTAGACAGTCGCTCCTACGAGCAGTACTTC

cdr3_length: 17
d_call: TRBD1
clone_size: .
j_call: TRBJ1-1
v_call: TRBV29-1
cdr3_aa: CSVEDHRTGGSNTEAFF
cdr3_nt: TGCAGCGTTGAAGATCATAGGACAGGGGGTTCGAACACTGAAGCTTTCTTT

cdr3_length: 17
d_call: TRBD2
clone_size: once
j_call: TRBJ2-1
v_call: TRBV7-2
cdr3_aa: CASSLRGIAGLYNEQFF
cdr3_nt: TGTGCCAGCAGCTTACGGGGGATAGCGGGTCTCTACAATGAGCAGTTCTTC

cdr3_length: 15
d_call: TRBD1
clone_size: .
j_call: TRBJ2-5
v_call: TRBV11-2
cdr3_aa: CASSSQGASQETQYF
cdr3_nt: TGTGCCAGCAGCTCCCAGGGGGCGAGTCAAGAGACCCAGTACTTC

cdr3_length: 11
d_call: .
clone_size: .
j_call: TRBJ1-3
v_call: TRBV29-1
cdr3_aa: CSVERDNTIYF
cdr3_nt: TGCAGCGTTGAAAGGGACAACACCATATATTTT

cdr3_length: 13
d_call: TRBD1
clone_size: .
j_call: TRBJ2-7
v_call: TRBV19
cdr3_aa: CASSARQGSEQYF
cdr3_nt: TGTGCCAGTAGTGCGCGACAGGGTAGCGAGCAGTACTTC

cdr3_length: 13
d_call: .
clone_size: .
j_call: TRBJ2-7
v_call: TRBV7-9
cdr3_aa: CASSLVGGFVQYF
cdr3_nt: TGTGCCAGCAGCTTAGTGGGGGGTTTCGTGCAGTACTTC

cdr3_length: 14
d_call: TRBD1
clone_size: .
j_call: TRBJ2-3
v_call: TRBV5-1
cdr3_aa: CASNYRGGSDTQYF
cdr3_nt: TGCGCCAGCAACTACAGGGGTGGGTCAGATACGCAGTATTTT

cdr3_length: 16
d_call: .
clone_size: .
j_call: TRBJ1-1
v_call: TRBV4-1
cdr3_aa: CASSQEPGHMNTEAFF
cdr3_nt: TGCGCCAGCAGCCAAGAACCCGGACACATGAACACTGAAGCTTTCTTT

cdr3_length: 14
d_call: .
clone_size: .
j_call: TRBJ2-2
v_call: TRBV19
cdr3_aa: CASKSTGSGGELFF
cdr3_nt: TGTGCCAGTAAAAGTACGGGATCCGGCGGGGAGCTGTTTTTT

cdr3_length: 15
d_call: .
clone_size: few
j_call: TRBJ2-7
v_call: TRBV4-1
cdr3_aa: CASSQETGRPYEQYF
cdr3_nt: TGCGCCAGCAGCCAAGAAACAGGGAGGCCCTACGAGCAGTACTTC

cdr3_length: 14
d_call: .
clone_size: .
j_call: TRBJ1-1
v_call: TRBV25-1
cdr3_aa: CASRITGTNTEAFF
cdr3_nt: TGTGCCAGCAGAATTACAGGAACAAACACTGAAGCTTTCTTT

cdr3_length: 13
d_call: .
clone_size: .
j_call: TRBJ1-2
v_call: TRBV7-6
cdr3_aa: CASKHYRDGGYTF
cdr3_nt: TGTGCCAGCAAACATTACAGGGATGGAGGCTACACCTTC

cdr3_length: 11
d_call: .
clone_size: .
j_call: TRBJ2-1
v_call: TRBV9
cdr3_aa: CASSVSYEQFF
cdr3_nt: TGTGCCAGCAGCGTATCCTATGAGCAGTTCTTC

cdr3_length: 13
d_call: .
clone_size: .
j_call: TRBJ2-3
v_call: TRBV28
cdr3_aa: CASSFSSTDTQYF
cdr3_nt: TGTGCCAGCAGTTTTTCCAGCACAGATACGCAGTATTTT

cdr3_length: 14
d_call: .
clone_size: few
j_call: TRBJ2-6
v_call: TRBV27
cdr3_aa: CASSSQGRANVLTF
cdr3_nt: TGTGCCAGCAGTTCTCAGGGGAGGGCCAACGTCCTGACTTTC

cdr3_length: 15
d_call: .
clone_size: .
j_call: TRBJ2-4
v_call: TRBV7-3
cdr3_aa: CASSPGGASKNIQYF
cdr3_nt: TGTGCCAGCAGCCCAGGAGGAGCTTCCAAAAACATTCAGTACTTC

cdr3_length: 13
d_call: TRBD1
clone_size: .
j_call: TRBJ2-4
v_call: TRBV18
cdr3_aa: CASSELRQGGQYF
cdr3_nt: TGTGCCAGCTCAGAACTGCGACAGGGCGGTCAGTACTTC

cdr3_length: 15
d_call: .
clone_size: .
j_call: TRBJ2-7
v_call: TRBV7-3
cdr3_aa: CASSKQPSGSYEQYF
cdr3_nt: TGTGCCAGCAGTAAGCAGCCCTCCGGGTCCTACGAGCAGTACTTC

cdr3_length: 15
d_call: TRBD1
clone_size: .
j_call: TRBJ1-2
v_call: TRBV2
cdr3_aa: CASRDRDSDIYGYTF
cdr3_nt: TGTGCCAGCAGAGACCGGGACAGCGACATCTATGGCTACACCTTC

cdr3_length: 14
d_call: .
clone_size: .
j_call: TRBJ2-7
v_call: TRBV5-6
cdr3_aa: CASSLDRASYEQYF
cdr3_nt: TGTGCCAGCAGCTTGGACAGGGCGAGCTACGAGCAGTACTTC

cdr3_length: 15
d_call: .
clone_size: once
j_call: TRBJ2-3
v_call: TRBV14
cdr3_aa: CASSQVDLARDTQYF
cdr3_nt: TGTGCCAGCAGCCAAGTAGACCTAGCAAGAGATACGCAGTATTTT

cdr3_length: 16
d_call: .
clone_size: .
j_call: TRBJ2-7
v_call: TRBV5-1
cdr3_aa: CASSSTSGDLRNEQYF
cdr3_nt: TGCGCCAGCAGCTCTACGTCTGGCGATTTACGCAACGAGCAGTACTTC

cdr3_length: 13
d_call: .
clone_size: .
j_call: TRBJ1-2
v_call: TRBV10-1
cdr3_aa: CASLTFGSYGYTF
cdr3_nt: TGCGCCAGCCTTACATTTGGTAGCTATGGCTACACCTTC

cdr3_length: 14
d_call: TRBD2
clone_size: .
j_call: TRBJ2-7
v_call: TRBV2
cdr3_aa: CASSSTSGSYEQYF
cdr3_nt: TGTGCCAGCAGTTCGACTAGCGGTTCCTACGAGCAGTACTTC

cdr3_length: 15
d_call: .
clone_size: .
j_call: TRBJ1-2
v_call: TRBV7-8
cdr3_aa: CASSTQTGRWGGYTF
cdr3_nt: TGTGCCAGCAGCACACAGACAGGTCGTTGGGGGGGCTACACCTTC

cdr3_length: 11
d_call: TRBD1
clone_size: .
j_call: TRBJ2-7
v_call: TRBV2
cdr3_aa: CASREGGKQYF
cdr3_nt: TGTGCCAGCAGGGAAGGGGGCAAGCAGTACTTC

cdr3_length: 13
d_call: .
clone_size: .
j_call: TRBJ1-1
v_call: TRBV25-1
cdr3_aa: CASGSTGNTEAFF
cdr3_nt: TGTGCCAGCGGTTCGACAGGTAACACTGAAGCTTTCTTT

cdr3_length: 14
d_call: .
clone_size: .
j_call: TRBJ2-7
v_call: TRBV7-2
cdr3_aa: CASSSFSRDYEQYF
cdr3_nt: TGTGCCAGCAGCTCCTTCTCCCGGGACTACGAGCAGTACTTC

cdr3_length: 16
d_call: .
clone_size: once
j_call: TRBJ2-7
v_call: TRBV5-6
cdr3_aa: CASSPRTRDPYYEQYF
cdr3_nt: TGTGCCAGCAGCCCCCGGACGAGGGACCCATACTACGAGCAGTACTTC

cdr3_length: 15
d_call: .
clone_size: .
j_call: TRBJ2-1
v_call: TRBV5-1
cdr3_aa: CASSYVSESYNEQFF
cdr3_nt: TGCGCCAGCAGCTATGTTAGCGAATCCTACAATGAGCAGTTCTTC

cdr3_length: 12
d_call: .
clone_size: .
j_call: TRBJ2-7
v_call: TRBV10-2
cdr3_aa: CASSEWQGRGHF
cdr3_nt: TGCGCCAGCAGTGAGTGGCAAGGTCGGGGGCACTTC

cdr3_length: 13
d_call: TRBD2
clone_size: .
j_call: TRBJ2-4
v_call: TRBV27
cdr3_aa: CASSLTLAGVQYF
cdr3_nt: TGTGCCAGCAGTTTAACACTAGCGGGAGTACAGTACTTC